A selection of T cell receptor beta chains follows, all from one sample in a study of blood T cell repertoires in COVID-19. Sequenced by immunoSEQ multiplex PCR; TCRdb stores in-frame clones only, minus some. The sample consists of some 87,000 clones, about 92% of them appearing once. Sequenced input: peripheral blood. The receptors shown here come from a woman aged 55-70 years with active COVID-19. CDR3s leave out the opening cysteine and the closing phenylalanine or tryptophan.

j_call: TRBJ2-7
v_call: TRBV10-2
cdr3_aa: ASSELETGKYEQY

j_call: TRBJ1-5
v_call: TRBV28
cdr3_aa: ASSPPEQGYQPQH

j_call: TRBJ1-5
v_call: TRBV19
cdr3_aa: ASSIGRYSNQPQH

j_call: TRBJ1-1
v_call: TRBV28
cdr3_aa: ASRMPRQGVDPEAF

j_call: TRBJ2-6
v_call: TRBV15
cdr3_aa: ATSDSSGANVLT

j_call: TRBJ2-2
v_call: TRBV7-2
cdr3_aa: ASSNRGMDTGELF

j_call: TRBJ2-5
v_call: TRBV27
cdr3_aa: ASSLLGRRETQY

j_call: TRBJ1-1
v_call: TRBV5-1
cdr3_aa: ASSFMGQGDGEAF

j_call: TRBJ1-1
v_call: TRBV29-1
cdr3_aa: SVEDSQAF

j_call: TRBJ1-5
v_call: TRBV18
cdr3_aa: ASSPSRAGPQH

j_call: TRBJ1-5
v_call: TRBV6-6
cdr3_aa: ASSSLGTGGQPQH

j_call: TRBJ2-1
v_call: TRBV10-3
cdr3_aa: AISDSSYNEQF

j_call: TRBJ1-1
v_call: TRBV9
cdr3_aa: ASSVAGQGNTEAF

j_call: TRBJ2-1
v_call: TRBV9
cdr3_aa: ASSVGLTGGNEQF

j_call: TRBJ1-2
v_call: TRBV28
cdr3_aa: ASSIPDGLYT

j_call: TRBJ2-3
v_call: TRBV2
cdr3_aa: ASNSGTGSGDTQY

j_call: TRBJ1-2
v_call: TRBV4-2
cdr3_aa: ASSQGGTGDGGYT